Listed here are 5 T cell receptor beta chains from one sample, sequenced in a study of shared clonotypes between healthy human individuals. Sequencing was performed with immunoSEQ multiplex PCR; in TCRdb, only in-frame clones are kept and a portion is missing. The table records about 1.5 million clones, approximately 98% of them present only once. The sequencing input was naive CD4+ T cells sorted from blood. Subset described: CD45RA+ positively selected. These receptors originate from a man under 40 in good health.

The chain uses TRBV19 and TRBJ2-1; D call uncertain. Trimming pared 7 bases from V and 1 base from J, leaving 8 bases between. Germline V gives CDR1 LNHDA, CDR2 SQIVND (reference sequence). This CDR3 is 13 amino acids long. This CDR3 is CASNSRSYNEQFF. The CDR3 DNA is TGTGCCAGTAATAGCAGATCCTACAATGAGCAGTTCTTC.

This chain links TRBV28 with TRBJ1-4, with 7 nucleotides matching TRBD1. This CDR3 spans 14 amino acids. With 3 bases clipped from V and 7 bases from J, the junction kept 5 bases outside the gene matches. The germline V gene has CDR1 MDHEN and CDR2 SYDVKM. This CDR3 is CASSLTGYSEKLFF. CDR3 in DNA: TGTGCCAGCAGTTTGACAGGGTATTCTGAAAAACTGTTTTTT. The full variable domain, in which reference TRBV28 and TRBJ1-4 provide the parts outside the CDR3, is DVKVTQSSRYLVKRTGEKVFLECVQDMDHENMFWYRQDPGLGLRLIYFSYDVKMKEKGDIPEGYSVSREKKERFSLILESASTNQTSMYLCASSLTGYSEKLFFGSGTQLSVL.

This clone was seen once. The V call is TRBV2, the J call TRBJ2-7; 9 bases align to TRBD2. V trimming: 4 bases; J trimming: 2 bases; junction bases outside the gene matches: 6. CDR3 length: 15 amino acids. The germline gives CDR1 SNHLY, CDR2 FYNNEI. The CDR3 region has the DNA TGTGCCAGCAGTGTGACTAGCGGAGAAACCTACGAGCAGTACTTC. This codes for CASSVTSGETYEQYF.

The gene calls are TRBV6-5 and TRBJ2-1; TRBD2 aligns across 7 bases. Germline assignment: CDR1 MNHEY and CDR2 SVGAGI. There are 15 residues in the CDR3. J was trimmed by 5 bases and V by 7 bases; bases with no gene match: 11. The CDR3 region has the DNA TGTGCCAGCATTAAGCGGGCGGGAGCAAACAATGAGCAGTTCTTC. This translates into CASIKRAGANNEQFF.

The chain couples TRBV4-2 to TRBJ2-7; D is unresolved. Trimming stripped 1 base from V and 5 bases from J, with 12 bases between. The CDR3 has 14 residues. Per germline, CDR1 LGHNA and CDR2 YNFKEQ. The CDR3 sequence: CASSQGVVADEQYF. CDR3 nucleotide sequence: TGTGCCAGCAGCCAAGGGGTGGTGGCGGACGAGCAGTACTTC.